Shown below are 26 T cell receptor beta chains from a single sample sequenced in a study of OX40 agonist ivuxolimab in advanced cancers. TCRdb keeps only in-frame clones here, not all; method: immunoSEQ multiplex PCR. The data show about 14,000 clones, with about 90% seen just once and roughly two thirds held by the top ten. This sample comprised CD4+ or CD8+ T cells sorted from blood, obtained in a trial of the OX40 agonist ivuxolimab. The receptors originated from an adult with an advanced solid tumor such as melanoma, head and neck, liver or kidney cancer.

About this clone: Different DNA sequences within this sample yield the same CDR3. The V and J genes are TRBV9 and TRBJ2-7, with a tentative D call TRBD2 (7 bases). Trimming removed 1 base from V and 5 bases from J, with 13 bases in between. Germline assignment: CDR1 SGDLS and CDR2 YYNGEE. CDR3 length: 14 amino acids. This CDR3 reads CASSVSGGANEQYF. CDR3 coding DNA: TGTGCCAGCAGCGTATCTGGGGGGGCCAACGAGCAGTACTTC.

This clone was observed once. The rearrangement joins TRBV7-6 to TRBJ1-2; D unclear. The CDR3 runs 12 residues. Germline assignment: CDR1 SGHVS and CDR2 FNYEAQ. V dropped 1 base and J dropped 6 bases, with 6 bases sitting between them. The DNA for the CDR3 is TGTGCCAGCAGCTTAGGGGGAAATGGCTACACCTTC. Translation gives CASSLGGNGYTF.

The chain carries TRBV4-3 and TRBJ2-7, with D perhaps matching TRBD1 or TRBD2 (7 bases each). The CDR3 extends over 16 amino acids. V was pared by 5 bases and J by 5 bases, with 22 bases between. Germline V CDR1 and CDR2: LGHNA, YSLEER. CDR3 sequence: CASSKRWGGGNHEQYF. The CDR3 nucleotides read TGCGCCAGCAGCAAAAGATGGGGAGGGGGCAACCACGAGCAGTACTTC.

V is TRBV4-3 and J is TRBJ2-3, with D uncertain. CDR3 size: 14 residues. Trimming shortened V by 4 bases and J by 1 base, and 9 bases separated the two germline ends. Germline V lookup: CDR1 LGHNA, CDR2 YSLEER. The CDR3 bases are TGCGCCAGCAGCCCCGACTGGGGCACAGATACGCAGTATTTT. It translates to CASSPDWGTDTQYF.

The chain recombines TRBV9 with TRBJ2-3, with D perhaps TRBD1 (7 bases). Germline CDR1 reads SGDLS; CDR2 reads YYNGEE. Trimming cost V 3 bases and J 2 bases, with 13 bases left between them. The CDR3 has 15 residues. The CDR3 sequence: CASSAGGGFTDTQYF. CDR3 nucleotide sequence: TGTGCCAGCAGCGCCGGAGGGGGCTTCACAGATACGCAGTATTTT.

This clone was picked up a small number of times. The rearrangement uses TRBV4-2 and TRBJ2-3; unclear D gene. The CDR3 consists of 16 residues. V dropped 7 bases and J dropped 0 bases, with 17 bases sitting between them. The V gene's germline CDR1 is LGHNA and CDR2 YNFKEQ. The CDR3 bases are TGTGCCAGCACCCCAGGTGCCGACCACAGCACAGATACGCAGTATTTT. This encodes CASTPGADHSTDTQYF.

The J gene is TRBJ2-7, the V gene TRBV19, with TRBD1 as a possible D gene (5 bases). The CDR3 is 15 amino acids. Germline values: CDR1 LNHDA, CDR2 SQIVND (reference sequence). V shed 4 bases and J shed 4 bases, with 17 bases lying between them. CDR3 coding DNA: TGTGCCAGTAGTACCTCCCAGGGCAGATATTACGAGCAGTACTTC. It yields the protein CASSTSQGRYYEQYF.

CDR3 bases: TGTGCCAGCAGCTCCGGACAGACGAACACCGGGGAGCTGTTTTTT. It encodes CASSSGQTNTGELFF. This chain joins TRBV6-5 and TRBJ2-2, with a possible D match to TRBD1 (6 bases). V was pared by 6 bases and J by 0 bases, with 11 bases between. CDR1 is MNHEY and CDR2 is SVGAGI in the germline V gene. CDR3 length equals 15 residues.

The chain joins TRBV10-1 to TRBJ2-2; 12 nucleotides agree with TRBD2. With 3 bases clipped from V and 2 bases from J, the junction kept 10 bases outside the gene matches. The CDR3 is made up of 19 amino acids. CDR1 is WNHNN and CDR2 is SYGVQD in the germline V gene (reference sequence). CDR3 DNA: TGCGCCAGCAGTGACCGACTAGCGGGAGAGGCTAAAAACACCGGGGAGCTGTTTTTT. Protein product: CASSDRLAGEAKNTGELFF.

The CDR3 DNA follows: TGTGCCAGTCCCGGCGGAGGCGAGCAGTACTTC. Its translation is CASPGGGEQYF. This sequence joins TRBV2 and TRBJ2-7; weak D call: TRBD2 (5 bases). The CDR3 spans 11 residues. Germline V gene lookup returns CDR1 SNHLY and CDR2 FYNNEI. V was pared by 9 bases and J by 6 bases, with 12 bases between.

The V call is TRBV19, the J call TRBJ1-2; 9 positions match TRBD1. V dropped 7 bases and J dropped 7; count of bases not matched to a gene: 10. The CDR3 contains 14 residues. Germline CDR1 is LNHDA and CDR2 is SQIVND (reference sequence). CDR3 nucleotide sequence: TGTGCCAGTATTCATTCGGGACAGGGCAGTGGCTACACCTTC. It specifies CASIHSGQGSGYTF.

The V gene is TRBV6-5, the J gene TRBJ2-5; the D gene is possibly TRBD1 (6 bases). With 3 bases removed from V and 1 base from J, the gap between germline ends came to 12 bases. This CDR3 has 15 amino acids. CDR1 and CDR2 (germline): MNHEY, SVGAGI. In nucleotides, the CDR3 is TGTGCCAGCAGTTATGATGGGGGCCCCCAAGAGACCCAGTACTTC. This codes for CASSYDGGPQETQYF.

The chain uses TRBV23-1 and TRBJ2-3, with 7 bases lining up with TRBD1. TRBV23-1 is classed as an ORF, of uncertain function. The CDR3 extends over 17 amino acids. The trim removed 6 bases at V and 2 bases at J, leaving 14 bases unmatched. The CDR3 region is CASSRKRQGASTDTQYF. The DNA for the CDR3 is TGCGCCAGCAGCCGCAAGAGACAGGGAGCCTCCACAGATACGCAGTATTTT.

The rearrangement uses TRBV5-1 and TRBJ1-6; the D gene is possibly TRBD1 (6 bases). The germline V gene has CDR1 SGHRS and CDR2 YFSETQ. The CDR3 is 17 amino acids. The V end was cut by 3 bases, the J end by 0 bases, with 13 bases between. The CDR3 DNA follows: TGCGCCAGCAGCTCCGGGGGCCTTCGCTCCTATAATTCACCCCTCCACTTT. This codes for CASSSGGLRSYNSPLHF.

Worth noting for this clone: A junction boundary mismatches the germline segment, possibly from a read error. The V and J genes are TRBV11-2 and TRBJ2-7; D is unclear. The germline V gene encodes CDR1 SGHAT and CDR2 FQNNGV. This CDR3 is 13 amino acids long. In DNA, the CDR3 is TGTGCCAGCAGCTTGGAAGTCTCCTACAAGCAGTACTTC. This codes for CASSLEVSYKQYF.

The gene calls are TRBV6-6 and TRBJ2-5, with 7 bases matching TRBD2. The CDR3 is 11 residues long. J lost 9 bases, V lost 2 bases, and 0 bases had no gene match. CDR1 is MNHNY and CDR2 is SVGAGI in the germline V gene (reference sequence). CDR3 DNA sequence: TGTGCCAGCAGTTACAGCGGGGCCCAGTACTTC. Protein sequence: CASSYSGAQYF.

The chain employs TRBV7-9 and TRBJ2-1; 7 nucleotides agree with TRBD1. After removal of 3 bases from V and 6 bases from J, the junction contained 8 bases not matched to a gene. Germline CDR1 SEHNR, CDR2 FQNEAQ (reference sequence). There are 15 residues in the CDR3. The CDR3 loop is CASSFPGTAINEQFF. The CDR3 nucleotides are TGTGCCAGCAGCTTTCCCGGGACAGCGATCAATGAGCAGTTCTTC.

The V gene is TRBV9, the J gene TRBJ1-6; D gene ambiguous. The CDR3 is made up of 15 amino acids. Germline V CDR1 and CDR2: SGDLS, YYNGEE. The germline V and J ends were trimmed by 0 bases and 7 bases, with 11 bases remaining between them. The CDR3 sequence is CASSVAGGGNSPLHF. CDR3 bases: TGTGCCAGCAGCGTAGCGGGCGGCGGAAATTCACCCCTCCACTTT.

The rearrangement joins TRBV6-6 to TRBJ2-7; 7 bases are a match to TRBD2. Looked up from germline, CDR1 is MNHNY and CDR2 is SVGAGI (reference sequence). The trim removed 5 bases at V and 2 bases at J, leaving 12 bases unmatched. The length of the CDR3 is 16 residues. The CDR3 nucleotides are TGTGCCAGCAGTCGAAGAGCTAGCGGCACACCCTACGAGCAGTACTTC. It specifies CASSRRASGTPYEQYF.

The rearrangement joins TRBV11-2 to TRBJ1-2; D gene ambiguous. Germline lookup yields CDR1 SGHAT and CDR2 FQNNGV. This CDR3 comprises 16 residues. The ends were cut back, 1 base at V and 4 bases at J, with 16 bases in the middle. CDR3 nucleotides: TGTGCCAGCAGCTTAGTGGGTCCTGATGGTGCCTATGGCTACACCTTC. This translates into CASSLVGPDGAYGYTF.

This chain links TRBV2 with TRBJ1-1; 8 bases align to TRBD1. V was pared by 3 bases and J by 4 bases, with 10 bases of the junction left unmatched. The CDR3 is 16 residues long. The germline gives CDR1 SNHLY, CDR2 FYNNEI. The CDR3 DNA is TGTGCCAGCAGTGAGGGCAGGGGGCGCGTTGGCACTGAAGCTTTCTTT. Amino acids: CASSEGRGRVGTEAFF.

The V gene is TRBV10-2, the J gene TRBJ2-5; the match to TRBD2 covers 11 bases. With V trimmed by 3 bases and J by 3 bases, 18 bases remained unmatched. CDR1 and CDR2 (germline): WSHSY, SAAADI. CDR3 length: 20 residues. The CDR3 DNA is TGCGCCAGCAGTGACCCAGCCGGGACTAGCGGTACTGCCGGCGAAGAGACCCAGTACTTC. Its translation: CASSDPAGTSGTAGEETQYF.

The genes are TRBV27 and TRBJ2-2, with 13 bases aligning to TRBD2. This CDR3 is 14 amino acids long. CDR1 MNHEY and CDR2 SMNVEV come from the germline V gene (reference sequence). For the CDR3, the DNA is TGTGCTACGGGACTAGCGGGGTACACCGGGGAGCTGTTTTTT. As protein: CATGLAGYTGELFF.

The chain joins TRBV4-2 to TRBJ2-1; 12 nucleotides match TRBD2. The CDR3 covers 19 residues. The trim removed 4 bases at V and 9 bases at J, leaving 19 bases unmatched. The V gene's germline CDR1 is LGHNA and CDR2 YNFKEQ. This CDR3 reads CASSPFPGSSGGAEVEQFF. The CDR3, as DNA: TGTGCCAGCAGCCCATTCCCAGGGTCTAGCGGGGGGGCCGAGGTTGAGCAGTTCTTC.

The chain couples TRBV6-5 to TRBJ2-5; D is unclear. Trimming left V 2 bases short and J 3 bases short, with 7 bases between. The germline V gene encodes CDR1 MNHEY and CDR2 SVGAGI. This CDR3 has 13 residues. CDR3 amino acids: CASSYEEKETQYF. For the CDR3, the DNA is TGTGCCAGCAGTTACGAGGAAAAAGAGACCCAGTACTTC.

The genes are TRBV5-2 and TRBJ2-7; the DNA was not used to check the table's D call, TRBD1. TRBV5-2 is given as a pseudogene. The CDR3 length is 14 residues. Here the CDR3 DNA reads TGTGCCAGCAGCCCATGGACAGGGGCCTACGAGCAGTACTTC. Translating it yields CASSPWTGAYEQYF.